This T cell receptor beta chain was retrieved from a study of OX40 agonist ivuxolimab in advanced cancers. Assay used: immunoSEQ multiplex PCR; TCRdb lists only in-frame clones, some missing. The data hold about 69,000 clones, with nearly 90% observed a single time. This clone appeared a single time. The CDR3 length is 12 residues. Germline CDR1 and CDR2: SNHLY and FYNNEI. Trimming pared 8 bases from V and 2 bases from J, leaving 9 bases between. The V and J genes are TRBV2 and TRBJ2-5; D uncertain. This TCR derives from an adult with an advanced solid tumor such as melanoma, head and neck, liver or kidney cancer. The sample in question was CD4+ or CD8+ T cells sorted from blood, obtained in a trial of the OX40 agonist ivuxolimab. In DNA, the CDR3 is TGTGCCAGCCGGACGGTTCAAGAGACCCAGTACTTC. Translating it yields CASRTVQETQYF.